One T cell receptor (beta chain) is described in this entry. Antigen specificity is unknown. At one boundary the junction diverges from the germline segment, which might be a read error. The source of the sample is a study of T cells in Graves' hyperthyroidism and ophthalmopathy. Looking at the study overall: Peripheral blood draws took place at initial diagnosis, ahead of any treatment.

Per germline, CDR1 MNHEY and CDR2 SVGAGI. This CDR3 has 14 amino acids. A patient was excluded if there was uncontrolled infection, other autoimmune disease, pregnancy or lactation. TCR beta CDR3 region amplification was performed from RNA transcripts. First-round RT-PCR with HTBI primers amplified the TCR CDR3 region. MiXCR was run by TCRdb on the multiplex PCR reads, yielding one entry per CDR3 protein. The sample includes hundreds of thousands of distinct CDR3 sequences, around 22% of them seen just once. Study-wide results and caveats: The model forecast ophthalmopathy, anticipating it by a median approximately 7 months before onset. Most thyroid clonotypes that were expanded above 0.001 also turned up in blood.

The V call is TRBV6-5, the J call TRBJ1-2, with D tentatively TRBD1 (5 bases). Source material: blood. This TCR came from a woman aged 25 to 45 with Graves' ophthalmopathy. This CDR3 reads CASSYSQGLHGYTF. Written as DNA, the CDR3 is TGTGCCAGCAGTTACTCTCAGGGTCTCCATGGTTACACCTTC.